These 21 T cell receptor beta chains were all obtained from the same sample, sequenced in a study of T cells in Graves' hyperthyroidism and ophthalmopathy. Amplified TCR beta CDR3 regions came from RNA transcripts. The HTBI primer set drove a first-round RT-PCR of the TCR CDR3. Using its own MiXCR run on the multiplex PCR reads, TCRdb lists one record per CDR3 protein. The sample includes some 600,000 distinct CDR3 sequences, over 11% of them seen just once. Sequenced material: blood. The receptors here all came from a woman aged 30 to 39 with Graves' hyperthyroidism that later progressed to Graves' ophthalmopathy.

With regard to this clonotype: This may come from a read error, since a much larger clone is one base off. The gene calls are TRBV12-3 or TRBV12-4 and TRBJ1-2; perhaps TRBD1 as D (6 bases). Trimming pared 5 bases from V and 4 bases from J, leaving 17 bases between. This CDR3 comprises 15 residues. The CDR3 here is CASSGGRGALYGYTF. CDR3 nucleotides: TGTGCCAGCAGTGGGGGACGGGGGGCGCTCTATGGCTACACCTTC.

The table lists this clonotype with many counts. This chain uses TRBV11-3 with TRBJ1-2, with 7 nucleotides matching TRBD1. J was trimmed by 8 bases and V by 4 bases; bases with no gene match: 13. CDR1 SGHNT and CDR2 YENEEA come from the germline V gene. The CDR3 runs 15 residues. Written as DNA, the CDR3 is TGTGCCAGCAGCTCCGACAGGGAGAGAGAAAAAGGCTACACCTTC. Its protein is CASSSDREREKGYTF.

This clonotype was detected ten times or more. The genes are TRBV27 and TRBJ2-1; 9 nucleotides match TRBD1. The CDR3 is 14 amino acids. Germline trimming cut 0 bases from V and 9 bases from J; bases unmatched to any gene: 3. Germline CDR1 and CDR2: MNHEY and SMNVEV (reference sequence). CDR3 region: CASSLSGQGGEQFF. In DNA, the CDR3 is TGTGCCAGCAGTTTATCGGGACAGGGAGGTGAGCAGTTCTTC.

This clonotype was observed at least ten times. J is TRBJ1-5 and V is TRBV20-1, with D possibly matching TRBD1 (5 bases). Germline V gives CDR1 DFQATT, CDR2 SNEGSKA (reference sequence). V shed 0 bases and J shed 6 bases, with 12 bases lying between them. There are 14 residues in the CDR3. CDR3 sequence: CSARDFQGAQPQHF. As DNA, the CDR3 is TGCAGTGCTAGAGATTTTCAGGGTGCTCAGCCCCAGCATTTT.

About this clonotype itself: The junction departs from germline at one end; a sequencing error may be responsible. V gene TRBV9 combines with J gene TRBJ2-5, with D unclear. The germline gives CDR1 SGDLS, CDR2 YYNGEE. This CDR3 is built from 13 residues. CDR3 DNA: TGTGTCAGCAGCGTAAAAGTGGCAGAGACCCAGTACTTC. Protein product: CVSSVKVAETQYF.

The chain has TRBV30 and TRBJ2-7, with 7 positions matching TRBD2. The V gene end was trimmed by 5 bases and the J gene end by 3 bases; junction bases not matched to a gene: 13. Per germline, CDR1 GTSNPN and CDR2 SVGIG (reference sequence). The CDR3 runs to 15 residues. This CDR3 reads CAWARGGTTIYEQYF. Written as DNA, the CDR3 is TGTGCCTGGGCTCGGGGCGGGACTACTATCTACGAGCAGTACTTC.

This clonotype was counted at least ten times. The chain recombines TRBV27 with TRBJ2-5; D call uncertain. The CDR3 spans 13 residues. Trimming pared 5 bases from V and 5 bases from J, leaving 12 bases between. Germline CDR1 and CDR2: MNHEY and SMNVEV (reference sequence). For the CDR3, the DNA is TGTGCCAGCAGTCGCCCGGATGTTGAGACCCAGTACTTC. Residues: CASSRPDVETQYF.

This clonotype was found many times. V is TRBV27 and J is TRBJ1-5; no firm D call. Germline V gives CDR1 MNHEY, CDR2 SMNVEV (reference sequence). The CDR3 covers 14 residues. The ends were cut back, 2 bases at V and 6 bases at J, with 11 bases in the middle. This CDR3 reads CASSLVGMSQPQHF. CDR3 bases: TGTGCCAGCAGTTTAGTGGGGATGAGTCAGCCCCAGCATTTT.

This clonotype appeared many times. This rearrangement joins TRBV5-1 to TRBJ2-2, with 9 bases aligning to TRBD1. Germline V gene sequence: CDR1 SGHRS, CDR2 YFSETQ. This CDR3 has 15 amino acids. With V trimmed by 3 bases and J by 3 bases, 3 bases remained unmatched. The CDR3 here is CASSSWTGDTGELFF. CDR3 nucleotide sequence: TGCGCCAGCAGCTCCTGGACAGGGGACACCGGGGAGCTGTTTTTT.

This clonotype was observed many times. V usage is TRBV6-5 and J usage is TRBJ2-3; the D is unclear. The CDR3 is 13 residues long. The V and J ends lost 1 base and 9 bases respectively, with 11 bases between them. CDR1 is MNHEY, CDR2 SVGAGI, per germline. In nucleotides, the CDR3 is TGTGCCAGCAGTTACTACTCAACAGCGACGCAGTATTTT. Residues: CASSYYSTATQYF.

This chain connects TRBV15 to TRBJ2-1, with TRBD2 matching over 10 bases. The CDR3 covers 16 residues. From germline, CDR1 is LNHNV and CDR2 YYDKDF (reference sequence). Unmatched junction bases numbered 9, after V lost 1 base and J lost 9 bases. For the CDR3, the DNA is TGTGCCACCAGCAGAGGTAGCGGGAGGTCCTACGGTGAGCAGTTCTTC. It codes for CATSRGSGRSYGEQFF.

This clonotype was counted ten times or more. The chain carries TRBV7-9 and TRBJ2-5, with D uncertain. CDR3 length equals 12 residues. Germline V gene lookup returns CDR1 SEHNR and CDR2 FQNEAQ (reference sequence). The V and J ends lost 10 bases and 2 bases respectively, with 11 bases between them. The CDR3 DNA follows: TGTGCCACGCACCGGGCTCAAGAGACCCAGTACTTC. Amino acid sequence: CATHRAQETQYF. The entire variable domain, with the rest obtained from reference TRBV7-9 and TRBJ2-5, is as follows: DTGVSQNPRHKITKRGQNVTFRCDPISEHNRLYWYRQTLGQGPEFLTYFQNEAQLEKSRLLSDRFSAERPKGSFSTLEIQRTEQGDSAMYLCATHRAQETQYFGPGTRLLVL.

In its sample, this clonotype was seen many times. V usage is TRBV24-1 and J usage is TRBJ2-7, with 11 bases aligning to TRBD2. The CDR3 is made up of 17 amino acids. Losses at the gene ends were 3 bases for V and 2 bases for J; bases not matched to a gene: 8. CDR1 and CDR2 (germline): KGHDR, SFDVKD. CDR3 DNA sequence: TGTGCCACCAGTGATGTTCCCGGGACTAGCGGAACCTACGAGCAGTACTTC. Its protein product is CATSDVPGTSGTYEQYF.

This clonotype was recorded at least ten times. The chain employs TRBV5-5 and TRBJ2-7; 9 bases are shared with TRBD2. Per the germline V gene, CDR1 is SGHKS and CDR2 is YYEKEE (reference sequence). The CDR3 consists of 15 residues. After removal of 1 base from V and 3 bases from J, the junction contained 5 bases not matched to a gene. CDR3 bases: TGTGCCAGCAGCTTGCAGGCGGGAGGGATCTACGAGCAGTACTTC. Its protein product is CASSLQAGGIYEQYF. The full variable domain, in which reference TRBV5-5 and TRBJ2-7 provide the parts outside the CDR3, is DAGVTQSPTHLIKTRGQQVTLRCSPISGHKSVSWYQQVLGQGPQFIFQYYEKEERGRGNFPDRFSARQFPNYSSELNVNALLLGDSALYLCASSLQAGGIYEQYFGPGTRLTVT.

This clonotype was found many times. The chain carries TRBV12-3 or TRBV12-4 and TRBJ2-1; 10 bases line up with TRBD1. V dropped 6 bases and J dropped 10; count of bases not matched to a gene: 6. This CDR3 has 13 residues. CDR3 in amino acids: CASRTGTGDEQFF. In DNA form, the CDR3 reads TGTGCCAGCAGAACAGGGACAGGGGACGAGCAGTTCTTC.

At least ten counts were recorded for this clonotype. The gene calls are TRBV3-1 and TRBJ1-4; unclear D gene. Trimming removed 3 bases at V and 9 bases at J, with 14 bases between. CDR3 size: 14 residues. Germline values: CDR1 LGHDT, CDR2 YNNKEL (reference sequence). The CDR3 here is CASSQDPSGQKLFF. In DNA, the CDR3 is TGTGCCAGCAGCCAGGACCCTAGTGGGCAAAAACTGTTTTTT.

J is TRBJ1-5 and V is TRBV19; D perhaps matches TRBD1 (5 bases). In germline, CDR1 is LNHDA, CDR2 SQIVND (reference sequence). This CDR3 is 15 amino acids long. V was cut by 5 bases and J by 5 bases, with 16 bases left in between. This chain's CDR3 is CASSPQGEGDQPQHF. CDR3 sequence (DNA): TGTGCCAGTAGTCCCCAGGGTGAGGGCGATCAGCCCCAGCATTTT.

This clonotype was recorded many times. V gene TRBV27 combines with J gene TRBJ2-3; 7 nucleotides agree with TRBD2. V shed 9 bases, J shed 4 bases, and the junction held 7 bases outside the gene matches. The germline CDR1 and CDR2 sequences are MNHEY and SMNVEV (reference sequence). The CDR3 contains 13 residues. CDR3: CARGGSWADTQYF. CDR3 coding DNA: TGTGCCAGGGGCGGGAGTTGGGCAGATACGCAGTATTTT.

This clonotype has just a few counts. The V and J genes are TRBV6-2 or TRBV6-3 and TRBJ2-1, with D possibly called TRBD1 or TRBD2 (6 bases each). Looked up from germline, CDR1 is MNHEY and CDR2 is SVGEGT. CDR3 length: 12 amino acids. The V gene lost 11 bases and the J gene lost 10 bases, with 18 bases spanning the gap. CDR3 sequence reads: CAVRRGTGEQFF. As DNA, the CDR3 is TGTGCCGTTAGGAGGGGGACGGGGGAGCAGTTCTTC.

In this sample, this clonotype turned up many times. V gene TRBV10-3 combines with J gene TRBJ2-5; 7 bases are a match to TRBD1. Germline lookup yields CDR1 ENHRY and CDR2 SYGVKD. V was pared by 2 bases and J by 2 bases, with 5 bases of the junction left unmatched. The CDR3 length is 15 residues. The CDR3 sequence: CAISEPGTVQETQYF. As DNA, the CDR3 is TGTGCCATCAGTGAGCCAGGGACAGTTCAAGAGACCCAGTACTTC.

This clonotype was found many times. This chain links TRBV29-1 with TRBJ1-1; D gene ambiguous. The ends were cut back, 1 base at V and 7 bases at J, with 4 bases in the middle. The CDR3 extends over 10 amino acids. Germline V gene lookup returns CDR1 SQVTM and CDR2 ANQGSEA. This CDR3 is CSVEGSEAFF. The CDR3 region has the DNA TGCAGCGTTGAAGGGAGTGAAGCTTTCTTT.